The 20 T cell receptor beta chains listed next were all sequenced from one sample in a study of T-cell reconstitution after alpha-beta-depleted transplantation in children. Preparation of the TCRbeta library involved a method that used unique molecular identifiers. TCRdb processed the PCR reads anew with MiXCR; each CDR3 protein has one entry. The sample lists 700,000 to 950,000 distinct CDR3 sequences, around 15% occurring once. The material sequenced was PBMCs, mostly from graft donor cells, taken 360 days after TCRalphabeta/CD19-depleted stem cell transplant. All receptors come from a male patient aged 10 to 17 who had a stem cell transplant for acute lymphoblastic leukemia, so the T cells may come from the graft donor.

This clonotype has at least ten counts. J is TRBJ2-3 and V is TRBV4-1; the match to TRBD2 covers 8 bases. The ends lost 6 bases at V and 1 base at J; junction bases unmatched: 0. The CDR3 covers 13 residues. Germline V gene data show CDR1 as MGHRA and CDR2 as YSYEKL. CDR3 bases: TGCGCCAGCAGGACTAGCGGCACAGATACGCAGTATTTT. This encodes CASRTSGTDTQYF.

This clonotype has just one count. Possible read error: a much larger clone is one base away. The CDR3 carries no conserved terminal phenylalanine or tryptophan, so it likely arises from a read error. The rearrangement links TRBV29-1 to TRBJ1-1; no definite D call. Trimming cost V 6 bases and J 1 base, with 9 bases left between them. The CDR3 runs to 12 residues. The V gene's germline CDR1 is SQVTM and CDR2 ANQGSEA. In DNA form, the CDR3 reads TGCAGCGTCTTGGCACAGAACACTGAAGCTTTCTGT. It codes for CSVLAQNTEAFC.

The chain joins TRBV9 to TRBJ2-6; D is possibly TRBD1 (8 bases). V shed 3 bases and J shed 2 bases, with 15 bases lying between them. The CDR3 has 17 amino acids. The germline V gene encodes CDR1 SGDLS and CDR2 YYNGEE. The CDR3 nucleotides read TGTGCCAGCAGCGCACAGGGGGGGGCGACTGGGGCCAACGTCCTGACTTTC. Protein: CASSAQGGATGANVLTF.

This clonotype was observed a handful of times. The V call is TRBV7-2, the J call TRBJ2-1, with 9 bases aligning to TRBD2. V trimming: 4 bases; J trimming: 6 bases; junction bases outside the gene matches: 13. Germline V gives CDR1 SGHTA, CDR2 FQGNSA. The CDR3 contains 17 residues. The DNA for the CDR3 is TGTGCCAGCAGCTACGGACGACTAAGCGGGGGGCCCAATGAGCAGTTCTTC. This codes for CASSYGRLSGGPNEQFF. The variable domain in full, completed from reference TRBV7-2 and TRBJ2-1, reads GAGVSQSPSNKVTEKGKDVELRCDPISGHTALYWYRQSLGQGLEFLIYFQGNSAPDKSGLPSDRFSAERTGGSVSTLTIQRTQQEDSAVYLCASSYGRLSGGPNEQFFGPGTRLTVL.

The CDR3: CASSPTAGYGYTF. As DNA, the CDR3 is TGTGCCAGCAGTCCGACGGCGGGCTATGGCTACACCTTC. This rearrangement joins TRBV6-6 to TRBJ1-2; D is unresolved. Trimming stripped 5 bases from V and 4 bases from J, with 11 bases between. CDR1 MNHNY and CDR2 SVGAGI come from the germline V gene (reference sequence). The CDR3 has 13 amino acids.

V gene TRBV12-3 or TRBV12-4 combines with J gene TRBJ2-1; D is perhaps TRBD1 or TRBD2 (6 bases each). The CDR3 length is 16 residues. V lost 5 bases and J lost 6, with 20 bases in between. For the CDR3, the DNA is TGTGCCAGCAGTACCCTGTACGGGGGCATGGGCAATGAGCAGTTCTTC. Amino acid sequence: CASSTLYGGMGNEQFF.

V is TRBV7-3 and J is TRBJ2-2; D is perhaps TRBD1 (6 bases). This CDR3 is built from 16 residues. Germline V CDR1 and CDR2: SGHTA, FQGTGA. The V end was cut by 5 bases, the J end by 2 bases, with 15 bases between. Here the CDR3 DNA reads TGTGCCAGCAGCCCTGGGCAGGGGATAAACACCGGGGAGCTGTTTTTT. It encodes CASSPGQGINTGELFF.

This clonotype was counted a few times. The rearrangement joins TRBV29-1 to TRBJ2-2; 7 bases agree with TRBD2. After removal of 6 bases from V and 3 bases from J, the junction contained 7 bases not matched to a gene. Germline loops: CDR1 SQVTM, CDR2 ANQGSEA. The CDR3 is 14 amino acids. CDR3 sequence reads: CSVRGGRDTGELFF. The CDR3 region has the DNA TGCAGCGTAAGGGGCGGGAGAGACACCGGGGAGCTGTTTTTT.

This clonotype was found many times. CDR3 loop: CASSLLGDPDTQYF. CDR3 coding DNA: TGTGCCAGCAGCCTACTAGGGGACCCAGATACGCAGTATTTT. The chain joins TRBV5-6 to TRBJ2-3; either TRBD1 or TRBD2 may fit D (5 bases each). Germline CDR1 is SGHDT and CDR2 is YYEEEE. V gave up 4 bases and J gave up 4 bases, with 13 bases separating them. The CDR3 loop spans 14 amino acids.

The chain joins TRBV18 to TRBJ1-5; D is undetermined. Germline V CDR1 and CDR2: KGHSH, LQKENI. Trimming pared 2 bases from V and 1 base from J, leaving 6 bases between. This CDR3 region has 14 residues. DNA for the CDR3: TGTGCCAGCTCACCAGATCAGAGCAATCAGCCCCAGCATTTT. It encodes CASSPDQSNQPQHF.

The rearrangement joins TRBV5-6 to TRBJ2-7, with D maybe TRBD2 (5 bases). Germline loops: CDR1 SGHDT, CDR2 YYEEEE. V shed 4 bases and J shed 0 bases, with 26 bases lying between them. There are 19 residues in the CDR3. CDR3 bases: TGTGCCAGCAGCCCTAAGGTGTTCGCCCTGGACTTGGTCTCCTACGAGCAGTACTTC. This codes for CASSPKVFALDLVSYEQYF.

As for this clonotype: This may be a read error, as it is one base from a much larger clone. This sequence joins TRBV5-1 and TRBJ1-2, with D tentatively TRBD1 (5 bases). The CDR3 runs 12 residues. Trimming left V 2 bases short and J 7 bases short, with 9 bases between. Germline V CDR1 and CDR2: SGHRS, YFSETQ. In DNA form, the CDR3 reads TGCGCCAGCAGCTTACGGGGCCCTGGCTACACCTTC. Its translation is CASSLRGPGYTF.

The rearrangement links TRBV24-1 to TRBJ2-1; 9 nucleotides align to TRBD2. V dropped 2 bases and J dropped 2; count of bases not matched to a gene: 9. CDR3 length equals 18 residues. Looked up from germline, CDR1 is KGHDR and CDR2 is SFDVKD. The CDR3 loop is CATSDYLGREGAYNEQFF. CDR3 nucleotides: TGTGCCACCAGTGATTATTTGGGGCGGGAGGGAGCCTACAATGAGCAGTTCTTC.

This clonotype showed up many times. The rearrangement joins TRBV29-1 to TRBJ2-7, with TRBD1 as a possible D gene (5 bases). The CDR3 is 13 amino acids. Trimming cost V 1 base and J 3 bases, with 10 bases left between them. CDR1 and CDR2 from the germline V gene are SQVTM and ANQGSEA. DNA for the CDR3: TGCAGCGTTGAAGGTGGGCAGGGCTACGAGCAGTACTTC. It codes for CSVEGGQGYEQYF.

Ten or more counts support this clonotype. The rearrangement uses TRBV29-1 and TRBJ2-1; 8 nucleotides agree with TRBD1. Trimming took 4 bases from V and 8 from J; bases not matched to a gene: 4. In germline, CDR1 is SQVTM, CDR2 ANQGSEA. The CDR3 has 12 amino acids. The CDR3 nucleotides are TGCAGCGTTGGGGAGACAGGGGATGAGCAGTTCTTC. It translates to CSVGETGDEQFF.

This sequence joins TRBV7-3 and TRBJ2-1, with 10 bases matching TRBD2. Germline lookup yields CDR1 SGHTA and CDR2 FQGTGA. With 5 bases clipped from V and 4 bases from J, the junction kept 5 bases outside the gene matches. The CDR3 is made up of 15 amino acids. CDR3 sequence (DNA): TGTGCCAGCAGCCCGACGGGACTAGCGTACAATGAGCAGTTCTTC. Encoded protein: CASSPTGLAYNEQFF.

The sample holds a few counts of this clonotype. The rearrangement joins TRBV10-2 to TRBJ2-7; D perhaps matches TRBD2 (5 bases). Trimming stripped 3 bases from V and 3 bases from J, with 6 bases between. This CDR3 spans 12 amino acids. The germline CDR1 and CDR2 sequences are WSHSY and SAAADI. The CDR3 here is CASSDGGYEQYF. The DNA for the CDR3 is TGCGCCAGCAGTGACGGAGGCTACGAGCAGTACTTC.

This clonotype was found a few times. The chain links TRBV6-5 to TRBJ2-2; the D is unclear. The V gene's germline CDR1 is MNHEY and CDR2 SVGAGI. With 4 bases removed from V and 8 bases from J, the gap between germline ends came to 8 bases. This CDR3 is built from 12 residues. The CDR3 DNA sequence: TGTGCCAGCAGTTCCACCTGGGGGGAGCTGTTTTTT. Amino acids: CASSSTWGELFF.

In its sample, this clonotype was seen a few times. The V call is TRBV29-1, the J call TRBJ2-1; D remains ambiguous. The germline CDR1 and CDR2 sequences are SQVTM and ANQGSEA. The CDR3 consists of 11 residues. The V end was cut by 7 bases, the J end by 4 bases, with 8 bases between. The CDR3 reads CSGTAYNEQFF. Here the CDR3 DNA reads TGCAGCGGGACGGCGTACAATGAGCAGTTCTTC.

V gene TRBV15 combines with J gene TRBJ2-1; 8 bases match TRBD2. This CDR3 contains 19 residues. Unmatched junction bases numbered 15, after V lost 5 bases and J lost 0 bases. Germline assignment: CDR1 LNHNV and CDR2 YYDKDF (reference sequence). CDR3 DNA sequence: TGTGCCACCAGCCCCCGGAGGTCCTTAGCGGGAAGCTCCTACAATGAGCAGTTCTTC. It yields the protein CATSPRRSLAGSSYNEQFF. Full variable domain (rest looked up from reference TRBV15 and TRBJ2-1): DAMVIQNPRYQVTQFGKPVTLSCSQTLNHNVMYWYQQKSSQAPKLLFHYYDKDFNNEADTPDNFQSRRPNTSFCFLDIRSPGLGDTAMYLCATSPRRSLAGSSYNEQFFGPGTRLTVL.